This TCR beta chain was found in a study of identical twins (dated by TCRdb to 2016 to 2018). At the level of the whole study: To test whether fetal clonotypes persist, this study deep-sequenced TCR alpha and beta repertoires from monozygotic twins, from unrelated adults of various ages, and from cord blood. To rule out contamination, replicate twin experiments were performed at different times with different library preparation protocols.

All donors were healthy Caucasians. Three pairs of female monozygotic twins, all aged roughly 18 to 29 years, made up the twin cohort. Peripheral blood mononuclear cells were used as the source from which RNA for TCR libraries was isolated. Concerning this clonotype: The antigen this receptor binds is unknown. Base qualities are not at hand, and no much larger clone is one base apart.

The method behind the library was 5' RACE. Sequencing relied on an Illumina HiSeq 2000. A universal primer binding site was introduced by template switching, and a unique molecular identifier was present in the final cDNA, enabling accurate counting of TCR cDNA molecules. Specific primers in the conserved constant-segment region were used to synthesize first-strand cDNA for the TCR alpha and beta chains. To control for contamination, every cDNA library was double barcoded, receiving both a SMART-Mk sample barcode and Illumina barcodes. TruSeq adapter sequences along with Illumina sample barcodes were introduced in two successive PCR steps. Sequencing of the TCR alpha and beta cDNA libraries was done on the Illumina HiSeq platform using custom primers. Per the source publication's procedure: Raw reads were processed with MiGEC to extract unique molecular identifiers, and MiXCR was used to determine CDR3 positions. For each individual, recombination models were inferred using an EM algorithm with the repgenHMM and IGoR tools. Shared clonotype analysis was performed with the tcR package in R, normalizing sharing by the product of cloneset sizes. To study raw recombination free of thymic and clonal selection effects, out-of-frame nonproductive sequences were analyzed. TCRdb cleaned the public reads at Q25 with fastp, built clones with MiXCR and kept in-frame beta chains. Duplicate CDR3 protein sequences are folded into a single record with the most common DNA and genes. V and J calls and clone size were set by TCRdb, not the authors. The sample profile shows approximately 700,000 distinct CDR3 sequences; about 20% of them were found once. The biggest ten clones account for less than 15% of the sample.

Summary of the overall study and its limitations: The excess sharing between twins in beta out-of-frame sequences was weaker because fewer shared sequences reduced the signal-to-noise ratio. In monozygotic twins, out-of-frame TCR alpha sharing was systematically underestimated by recombination models, although the models agreed with sharing between unrelated individuals. Compared with coincidental sharing between unrelated individuals, out-of-frame TCR alpha sequences shared between twins had an excess of sequences with low generation probability. Because the same donors could not be followed over many years, the conclusions depended on cross-sectional statistical analysis. Invariant T cells such as MAIT and iNKT could partly confound zero-insertion analyses, though diverse VJ usage argued against this for most clonotypes. Fewer insertions were carried by abundant cord blood beta clonotypes; a weaker similar trend was observed in young adult naive repertoires, while no such trend was observed in memory repertoires.

Inclusive of the bounding cysteine and phenylalanine, the CDR3 is 15 residues long. CDR3 DNA only is kept here, 45 bases in frame from base 1. Trimming leaves V shorter by 1 base and J shorter by 10 bases, with the junction holding 6 bases beyond the gene matches. CDR1 SGHVS and CDR2 FQNEAQ were looked up in the germline V gene. These data also formed part of another study, on T cells expressing NK-cell markers. The second study also describes: Eight donors provided sorted CD3+CD56+NKG2C+, CD3+CD56+NKG2C- and CD3+CD56-NKG2C+ T-cell subsets, whose TCR beta-chain repertoires were profiled. Among the eight sequenced donors, seven were HCMV-seropositive and one was HCMV-seronegative. In several experiments an anti-gammadeltaTCR antibody was added to restrict sorting to alphabetaTCR-expressing T cells. In about six donors, the dominant CD3+CD56+NKG2C+ clonotypes were found to rank among the top 10 CD8+ clonotypes and to make up roughly 1.0-8% of CD8+ T cells. Those dominant clonotypes were again the most abundant among CD3+CD56-NKG2C+ cells in a few donors, at roughly 25-65%. Whether the expanded NKG2C-expressing T cell clones were specific for HCMV antigens remained unclear. Randomly selected healthy volunteers, three men and five women, were used as the eight sequenced donors. HCMV serostatus was determined by detecting HCMV-specific IgG in serum with a commercial ELISA kit. Bulk peripheral blood T-cell repertoires were additionally sequenced from unsorted PBMC for over 5 donors. MIGEC handled demultiplexing of the reads and grouping by UMI, while MiTCR was used to assemble and quantify clonotypes. To exclude erroneous sequences, only TCR cDNA sequences supported by at least two reads were retained. The tcR package was used for downstream repertoire analysis, and clonotypes were matched between fractions using CDR3 nucleotide sequence together with V segment. VDJmatch was used to annotate antigen specificity against VDJdb, with one amino acid substitution allowed in CDR3.

The receptor's source is a woman between 18 and 30 years old in good health. The sample comprised PBMCs. Recombination joined TRBV7-8 with TRBJ2-1; TRBD2 agrees with 11 junctional bases. CDR3 protein: CASSLGLAGTREQFF. The DNA is as follows: TGTGCCAGCAGCTTAGGACTAGCGGGGACCAGGGAGCAGTTCTTC.